This T cell receptor (beta chain) emerged from a study of T cell responses to AZD1222 COVID-19 vaccine. Sequenced by immunoSEQ multiplex PCR; TCRdb stores in-frame clones only, minus some. The table shows approximately 70,000 clones, with 80% occurring only once. Trimming pared 11 bases from V and 1 base from J, leaving 12 bases between. Per germline, CDR1 MNHEY and CDR2 SVGAGI. CDR3 length: 12 amino acids. This chain uses TRBV6-5 with TRBJ2-7, with D perhaps TRBD1 (5 bases). This receptor was identified in an adult who received the AZD1222 COVID-19 vaccine. Sequencing was performed on peripheral blood, taken 28 days after the second AZD1222 dose. CDR3 sequence (DNA): TGTGCCGCAGGGTTTGGGTCCTACGAGCAGTACTTC. This codes for CAAGFGSYEQYF.